This T cell receptor (beta chain) was found in a study of T cells in Graves' hyperthyroidism and ophthalmopathy. Across the whole study: Peripheral blood sampling occurred at initial diagnosis, before any treatment. Notes on the study in general: Among thyroid clonotypes expanded above 0.001, most also appeared in blood.

In its sample, this clonotype was seen a few times. What it recognizes is unknown. Researchers amplified the TCR beta CDR3 regions from RNA transcripts. TCR CDR3 underwent first-round RT-PCR with the HTBI primer set. TCRdb called the multiplex PCR reads again in MiXCR, with one record for every CDR3 protein. The table includes about 600,000 distinct CDR3 sequences, roughly 15% detected once. Germline V gene data show CDR1 as DFQATT and CDR2 as SNEGSKA (reference sequence). V was trimmed by 7 bases and J by 10 bases, leaving 15 bases between them. The CDR3 has 11 residues. This chain joins TRBV20-1 and TRBJ2-3; D gene ambiguous. The TCR comes from a woman aged 40 to 49 with Graves' ophthalmopathy. The source material was blood. DNA of the CDR3: TGCAGTGGTGGCGTCATAAGAGCGCAGTATTTT. Translated: CSGGVIRAQYF.